This T cell receptor beta chain was identified during a study of cytomegalovirus exposure and HLA in healthy donors. Study-level findings and limits: Equally common other TCR beta chains were less clonally expanded than HLA-associated ones, a later analysis found. Earlier results showed most TCR beta V segments being productive about 87% or about 30% of the time. Presence/absence analyses rested on an assumption that sequencing depth was roughly uniform across donors. Cytomegalovirus-associated TCR beta chains were listed, numbering some 180.

Germline V gives CDR1 SGHRS, CDR2 YFSETQ. The CDR3 spans 15 residues. With 4 bases removed from V and 3 bases from J, the gap between germline ends came to 13 bases. This clone was seen just once. Its antigen is not known. The PCR ran on 60 Vbeta and 13 Jbeta primers. Produced via immunoSEQ multiplex PCR; TCRdb's table is partial and in-frame only. The sample yields roughly 230,000 clones, about 93% seen once. The V call is TRBV5-1, the J call TRBJ1-4, with a weak D call TRBD1 (6 bases). Sequenced material: PBMCs. This receptor was identified in a girl aged 2-10 years in good health and CMV-seronegative. The CDR3 here is CASSLRQASNEKLFF. The CDR3 bases are TGCGCCAGCAGCCTACGACAGGCCTCTAATGAAAAACTGTTTTTT. Complete variable domain (other parts from reference TRBV5-1 and TRBJ1-4): KAGVTQTPRYLIKTRGQQVTLSCSPISGHRSVSWYQQTPGQGLQFLFEYFSETQRNKGNFPGRFSGRQFSNSRSEMNVSTLELGDSALYLCASSLRQASNEKLFFGSGTQLSVL.